These 20 T cell receptor beta chains came from one sample sequenced in a study of blood T cell repertoires in COVID-19. Produced via immunoSEQ multiplex PCR; TCRdb's table is partial and in-frame only. Seen here are more than 35,000 clones, 85% observed once, and the top ten hold 9% to 10%. Material for sequencing was peripheral blood. The receptor source for this set is a human donor in a cohort sampled during active COVID-19.

The chain employs TRBV5-1 and TRBJ2-1; 11 bases match TRBD1. V was pared by 1 base and J by 7 bases, with 10 bases of the junction left unmatched. CDR1 and CDR2 from the germline V gene are SGHRS and YFSETQ. CDR3 size: 17 residues. Written as DNA, the CDR3 is TGCGCCAGCAGCTTGCCGCCACCGGGACAGGGGGGTAATGAGCAGTTCTTC. This gives the protein CASSLPPPGQGGNEQFF.

CDR3 coding DNA: TGTGCCACCCAGGGGGACGTACAGACCTACGAGCAGTACTTC. This sequence encodes CATQGDVQTYEQYF. The chain combines TRBV2 with TRBJ2-7; 7 nucleotides align to TRBD1. V was clipped by 10 bases and J by 2 bases; unmatched bases: 11. This CDR3 comprises 14 residues. Germline V lookup: CDR1 SNHLY, CDR2 FYNNEI. Full variable domain (remainder filled in from reference TRBV2 and TRBJ2-7): EPEVTQTPSHQVTQMGQEVILRCVPISNHLYFYWYRQILGQKVEFLVSFYNNEISEKSEIFDDQFSVERPDGSNFTLKIRSTKLEDSAMYFCATQGDVQTYEQYFGPGTRLTVT.

The CDR3 loop reads CASSPLRGPNTEAFF. The DNA for the CDR3 is TGTGCCAGCTCACCCCTCAGGGGTCCCAACACTGAAGCTTTCTTT. V usage is TRBV18 and J usage is TRBJ1-1; D may be TRBD1 (6 bases). The CDR3 has 15 residues. The germline CDR1 and CDR2 sequences are KGHSH and LQKENI. V gave up 3 bases and J gave up 2 bases, with 13 bases separating them.

This chain joins TRBV18 and TRBJ2-7; 10 bases agree with TRBD1. The CDR3 runs to 16 residues. J lost 0 bases, V lost 3 bases, and 5 bases had no gene match. Germline V gives CDR1 KGHSH, CDR2 LQKENI. The CDR3 nucleotides are TGTGCCAGCTCACCTCAAGGACAGGGGGGCTCCTACGAGCAGTACTTC. As protein: CASSPQGQGGSYEQYF.

This rearrangement joins TRBV19 to TRBJ1-1; 8 bases fit TRBD1. Unmatched junction bases numbered 2, after V lost 4 bases and J lost 1 base. The V gene's germline CDR1 is LNHDA and CDR2 SQIVND (reference sequence). The CDR3 is 14 amino acids. The CDR3 nucleotides read TGTGCCAGTAGTAGCAGGGGGCAGAACACTGAAGCTTTCTTT. It yields the protein CASSSRGQNTEAFF.

The chain combines TRBV2 with TRBJ2-7; 7 bases agree with TRBD1. Germline V CDR1 and CDR2: SNHLY, FYNNEI. Losses at the gene ends were 0 bases for V and 5 bases for J; bases not matched to a gene: 4. This CDR3 has 14 amino acids. The CDR3 DNA reads TGTGCCAGCAGTGAAGCTAGGGGGCCCCACGAGCAGTACTTC. It yields the protein CASSEARGPHEQYF. Full variable domain (rest looked up from reference TRBV2 and TRBJ2-7): EPEVTQTPSHQVTQMGQEVILRCVPISNHLYFYWYRQILGQKVEFLVSFYNNEISEKSEIFDDQFSVERPDGSNFTLKIRSTKLEDSAMYFCASSEARGPHEQYFGPGTRLTVT.

CDR3 in DNA: TGTGCCAGTAGTATTCGGACCGGGGAGCTGTTTTTT. Encoded protein: CASSIRTGELFF. This chain uses TRBV19 with TRBJ2-2, with D unresolved. CDR3 length: 12 amino acids. Between the trimmed V and J ends, which lost 3 bases and 5 bases, there was a span of 4 bases. Germline V gene sequence: CDR1 LNHDA, CDR2 SQIVND (reference sequence).

The chain links TRBV10-2 to TRBJ2-3; TRBD2 is a possible D gene (5 bases). The CDR3 contains 14 residues. Germline lookup yields CDR1 WSHSY and CDR2 SAAADI. The ends were cut back, 5 bases at V and 0 bases at J, with 9 bases in the middle. The CDR3 DNA sequence: TGCGCCAGCAGTACTAGTTCTAGCACAGATACGCAGTATTTT. As protein: CASSTSSSTDTQYF.

The CDR3 region is CASSYDRGLRNEQYF. DNA of the CDR3: TGTGCCAGCAGTTACGACAGGGGCCTGAGGAACGAGCAGTACTTC. The gene calls are TRBV2 and TRBJ2-7, with 8 bases matching TRBD1. Germline lookup yields CDR1 SNHLY and CDR2 FYNNEI. The junction had 11 bases not matched to a gene; V was cut back by 5 bases and J by 5 bases. There are 15 residues in the CDR3. Supplemented by reference TRBV2 and TRBJ2-7, the full variable domain reads EPEVTQTPSHQVTQMGQEVILRCVPISNHLYFYWYRQILGQKVEFLVSFYNNEISEKSEIFDDQFSVERPDGSNFTLKIRSTKLEDSAMYFCASSYDRGLRNEQYFGPGTRLTVT.

The chain joins TRBV5-1 to TRBJ2-5; TRBD1 might be the D (6 bases). There are 14 residues in the CDR3. Trimming pared 3 bases from V and 3 bases from J, leaving 12 bases between. The germline V gene encodes CDR1 SGHRS and CDR2 YFSETQ. CDR3 residues: CASSWGQAKETQYF. CDR3 nucleotides: TGCGCCAGCAGCTGGGGGCAGGCCAAAGAGACCCAGTACTTC.

This clone was seen only once. The CDR3 region is CASSPAAGPYEQYF. The CDR3 region has the DNA TGTGCCAGCAGCCCTGCAGCGGGTCCCTACGAGCAGTACTTC. The genes are TRBV11-2 and TRBJ2-7; a possible D gene is TRBD2 (6 bases). In germline, CDR1 is SGHAT, CDR2 FQNNGV. The CDR3 is made up of 14 amino acids. The V end was cut by 5 bases, the J end by 2 bases, with 13 bases between.

The chain links TRBV7-2 to TRBJ2-7; TRBD1 matches at 9 bases. The CDR3 sequence is 13 residues long. V trimming: 5 bases; J trimming: 4 bases; junction bases outside the gene matches: 3. Germline CDR1 reads SGHTA; CDR2 reads FQGNSA. CDR3 sequence (DNA): TGTGCCAGCAGCCCCGGGACAGGGTACGAGCAGTACTTC. Translated, it gives CASSPGTGYEQYF.

The rearrangement links TRBV10-3 to TRBJ2-1; D ambiguous. Germline CDR1 reads ENHRY; CDR2 reads SYGVKD. V lost 0 bases and J 4 bases, leaving 7 bases between the germline ends. The CDR3 contains 14 residues. The CDR3 region is CAISESPSYNEQFF. CDR3 sequence (DNA): TGTGCCATCAGTGAGTCCCCGTCGTACAATGAGCAGTTCTTC.

V is TRBV10-3 and J is TRBJ1-4; 8 bases line up with TRBD1. This CDR3 has 12 residues. Germline-derived CDR1 and CDR2 are ENHRY and SYGVKD. Trimming removed 10 bases from V and 7 bases from J; junction bases left unmatched: 5. CDR3 sequence: CATRGLGEKLFF. In nucleotides, the CDR3 is TGTGCCACCAGGGGGCTTGGTGAAAAACTGTTTTTT.

The chain carries TRBV20-1 and TRBJ1-5; no reliable D call. The CDR3 has 13 residues. Germline V CDR1 and CDR2: DFQATT, SNEGSKA (reference sequence). V was clipped by 3 bases and J by 3 bases, with 9 bases between them. CDR3 residues: CSASGENNQPQHF. DNA of the CDR3: TGCAGTGCTAGTGGAGAGAACAATCAGCCCCAGCATTTT.

V and J are TRBV18 and TRBJ1-1; D might be TRBD1 (6 bases). Germline V gene sequence: CDR1 KGHSH, CDR2 LQKENI. The CDR3 runs to 15 residues. V was clipped by 6 bases and J by 1 base, with 15 bases between them. Here the CDR3 DNA reads TGTGCCAGCTCTCAAATGGGACATCCGAACACTGAAGCTTTCTTT. This codes for CASSQMGHPNTEAFF.

This clone occurred once. The chain links TRBV10-3 to TRBJ1-4; D is possibly TRBD1 (5 bases). The germline V gene encodes CDR1 ENHRY and CDR2 SYGVKD. The ends were cut back, 3 bases at V and 8 bases at J, with 13 bases in the middle. This CDR3 has 14 amino acids. The CDR3 DNA sequence: TGTGCCATCAGTGAAAATCAGGGTCGGGAAAAACTGTTTTTT. Translated, it gives CAISENQGREKLFF.

The chain has TRBV23-1 and TRBJ2-7; maybe TRBD1 (5 bases). TRBV23-1 is an ORF; its function is uncertain. This CDR3 is built from 16 residues. Trimming took 3 bases from V and 2 from J, leaving 17 bases between them. CDR3 in amino acids: CASSHPINTGTYEQYF. The CDR3 DNA reads TGCGCCAGCAGTCACCCAATCAATACAGGAACCTACGAGCAGTACTTC.

The chain joins TRBV29-1 to TRBJ2-5; 13 positions agree with TRBD2. This CDR3 spans 15 amino acids. Germline CDR1 reads SQVTM; CDR2 reads ANQGSEA. V trimming: 2 bases; J trimming: 5 bases; junction bases outside the gene matches: 5. The CDR3 nucleotides are TGCAGCGTTGAAAGTGGACTAGCGGGAGCGGAGACCCAGTACTTC. Translating it yields CSVESGLAGAETQYF.

This rearrangement joins TRBV3-1 (or the pseudogene TRBV3-2) to TRBJ2-7, with 12 bases aligning to TRBD2. CDR3 length: 14 residues. V was pared by 8 bases and J by 6 bases, with 8 bases of the junction left unmatched. Germline assignment: CDR1 LGHDT and CDR2 YNNKEL (reference sequence). The CDR3 sequence: CASARLAGGSEQYF. The CDR3 DNA follows: TGTGCCAGCGCCCGGCTAGCGGGGGGGTCCGAGCAGTACTTC.